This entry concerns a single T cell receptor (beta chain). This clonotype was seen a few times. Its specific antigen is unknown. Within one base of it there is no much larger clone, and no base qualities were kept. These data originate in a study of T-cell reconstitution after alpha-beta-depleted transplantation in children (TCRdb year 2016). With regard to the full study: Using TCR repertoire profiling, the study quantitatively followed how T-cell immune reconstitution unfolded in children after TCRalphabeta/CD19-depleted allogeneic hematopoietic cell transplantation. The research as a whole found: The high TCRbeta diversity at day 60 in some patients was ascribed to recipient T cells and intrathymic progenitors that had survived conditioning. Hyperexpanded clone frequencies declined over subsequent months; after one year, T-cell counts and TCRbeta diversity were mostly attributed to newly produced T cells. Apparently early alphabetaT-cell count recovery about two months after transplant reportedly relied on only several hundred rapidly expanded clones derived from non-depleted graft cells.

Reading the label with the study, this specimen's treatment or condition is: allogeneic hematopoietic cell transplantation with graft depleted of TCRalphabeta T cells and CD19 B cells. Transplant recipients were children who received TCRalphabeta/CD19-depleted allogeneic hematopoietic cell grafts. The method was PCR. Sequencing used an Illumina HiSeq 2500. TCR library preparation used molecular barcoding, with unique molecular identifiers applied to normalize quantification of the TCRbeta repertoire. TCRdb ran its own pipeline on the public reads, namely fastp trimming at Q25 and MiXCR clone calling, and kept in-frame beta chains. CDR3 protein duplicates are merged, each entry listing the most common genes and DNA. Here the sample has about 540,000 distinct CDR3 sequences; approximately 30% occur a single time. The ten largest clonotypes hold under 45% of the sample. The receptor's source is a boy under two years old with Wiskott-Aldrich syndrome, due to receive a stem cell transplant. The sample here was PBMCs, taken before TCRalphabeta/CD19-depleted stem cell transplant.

The CDR3 is CASSLVAELNIQYF. The DNA sequence is TGCGCCAGCAGCTTGGTGGCAGAGTTAAACATTCAGTACTTC. The chain joins TRBV5-1 to TRBJ2-4; the D gene is unclear. The junction shows trimming of 0 bases on V and 6 bases on J, plus 10 bases between the germline ends. CDR1 and CDR2 are read off the germline V gene as SGHRS and YFSETQ. The CDR3, from cysteine to phenylalanine, totals 14 residues. The read is trimmed to its CDR3 DNA, 42 bases read in frame from base 1.